A selection of T cell receptor beta chains follows, all from one sample in a study of blood T cell repertoires in COVID-19. TCRdb keeps only in-frame clones here, not all; method: immunoSEQ multiplex PCR. The sample lists 110,000 to 150,000 clones, over 75% seen once, with about two fifths in the top ten. The sequenced sample was peripheral blood. All receptors derive from a human donor in a cohort sampled during active COVID-19. CDR3s include the opening cysteine and the closing phenylalanine or tryptophan. The D gene is left open where the match is weak. Expanded clones get a size class; other rows say once, few or many, or leave the size out.

V gene: TRBV7-9; clone size: NA; J gene: TRBJ1-1; D gene: NA; CDR3 protein: CASSSLGRYTEAFF; CDR3 DNA: TGTGCCAGCAGCTCCTTGGGCCGATACACTGAAGCTTTCTTT
V gene: TRBV2; clone size: NA; J gene: TRBJ2-5; D gene: NA; CDR3 protein: CASSREKETQYF; CDR3 DNA: TGTGCCAGCAGTCGGGAGAAAGAGACCCAGTACTTC
V gene: TRBV4-2; clone size: NA; J gene: TRBJ1-2; D gene: NA; CDR3 protein: CASSQGGQTYGYTF; CDR3 DNA: TGTGCCAGCAGCCAAGGAGGGCAGACCTATGGCTACACCTTC
V gene: TRBV9; clone size: NA; J gene: TRBJ2-3; D gene: TRBD2; CDR3 protein: CASSPRTSGHTDTQYF; CDR3 DNA: TGTGCCAGCAGCCCCCGGACTAGCGGACACACAGATACGCAGTATTTT
V gene: TRBV5-1; clone size: NA; J gene: TRBJ1-3; D gene: NA; CDR3 protein: CASSLRTGGSGNTIYF; CDR3 DNA: TGCGCCAGCAGCTTACGGACGGGGGGTTCTGGAAACACCATATATTTT
V gene: TRBV11-3; clone size: NA; J gene: TRBJ2-2; D gene: NA; CDR3 protein: CASSLYGSGELFF; CDR3 DNA: TGTGCCAGCAGCTTATACGGGTCCGGGGAGCTGTTTTTT
V gene: TRBV15; clone size: NA; J gene: TRBJ2-5; D gene: TRBD1; CDR3 protein: CATSRDGTEETQYF; CDR3 DNA: TGTGCCACCAGCAGAGATGGGACAGAAGAGACCCAGTACTTC
V gene: TRBV7-9; clone size: NA; J gene: TRBJ1-2; D gene: TRBD1; CDR3 protein: CASSLSRTGVGYGYTF; CDR3 DNA: TGTGCCAGCAGCTTATCCAGGACAGGGGTGGGCTATGGCTACACCTTC
V gene: TRBV7-8; clone size: NA; J gene: TRBJ2-5; D gene: TRBD2; CDR3 protein: CASSLSSGSQGETQYF; CDR3 DNA: TGTGCCAGCAGCTTATCTAGCGGGAGCCAGGGGGAGACCCAGTACTTC
V gene: TRBV7-2; clone size: NA; J gene: TRBJ2-5; D gene: TRBD2; CDR3 protein: CASSSRLAGGLRETQYF; CDR3 DNA: TGTGCCAGCAGCTCCCGACTAGCGGGGGGGCTCCGGGAGACCCAGTACTTC
V gene: TRBV27; clone size: NA; J gene: TRBJ1-5; D gene: TRBD1; CDR3 protein: CASRDRPDQPQHF; CDR3 DNA: TGTGCCAGCAGGGACAGGCCCGATCAGCCCCAGCATTTT
V gene: TRBV7-3; clone size: NA; J gene: TRBJ2-5; D gene: NA; CDR3 protein: CASSLTSLGTQYF; CDR3 DNA: TGTGCCAGCAGCTTAACTAGCCTGGGGACCCAGTACTTC
V gene: TRBV24-1; clone size: once; J gene: TRBJ2-1; D gene: NA; CDR3 protein: CATGGVSYNEQFF; CDR3 DNA: TGTGCCACCGGTGGCGTATCCTACAATGAGCAGTTCTTC
V gene: TRBV4-3; clone size: NA; J gene: TRBJ2-1; D gene: TRBD2; CDR3 protein: CASSPSGTRFADEQFF; CDR3 DNA: TGCGCCAGCAGCCCTTCCGGGACTAGGTTTGCCGATGAGCAGTTCTTC
V gene: TRBV5-4; clone size: few; J gene: TRBJ2-2; D gene: TRBD2; CDR3 protein: CASSPNAGTTNTGELFF; CDR3 DNA: TGTGCCAGCAGCCCTAACGCGGGGACTACGAACACCGGGGAGCTGTTTTTT
V gene: TRBV3-1/TRBV3-2; clone size: NA; J gene: TRBJ2-3; D gene: NA; CDR3 protein: CASSRRRARDTQYF; CDR3 DNA: TGTGCCAGCAGCCGTCGTCGAGCAAGAGATACGCAGTATTTT
V gene: TRBV19; clone size: few; J gene: TRBJ2-3; D gene: NA; CDR3 protein: CASSIPDSDTQYF; CDR3 DNA: TGTGCCAGTAGTATCCCAGACTCAGATACGCAGTATTTT
V gene: TRBV7-9; clone size: NA; J gene: TRBJ1-4; D gene: NA; CDR3 protein: CASSSARAFDEKLFF; CDR3 DNA: TGTGCCAGCAGCTCCGCCAGGGCTTTCGATGAAAAACTGTTTTTT
V gene: TRBV18; clone size: NA; J gene: TRBJ2-5; D gene: NA; CDR3 protein: CASSPPGKETQYF; CDR3 DNA: TGTGCCAGCTCACCTCCGGGGAAAGAGACCCAGTACTTC
V gene: TRBV28; clone size: NA; J gene: TRBJ2-5; D gene: TRBD1; CDR3 protein: CASSRDRGETQYF; CDR3 DNA: TGTGCCAGCAGTCGGGACAGGGGAGAGACCCAGTACTTC
V gene: TRBV6-2/TRBV6-3; clone size: NA; J gene: TRBJ1-1; D gene: NA; CDR3 protein: CASSKQVSEAFF; CDR3 DNA: TGTGCCAGCAGTAAACAGGTATCTGAAGCTTTCTTT
V gene: TRBV11-2; clone size: NA; J gene: TRBJ2-5; D gene: NA; CDR3 protein: CASSLGRQQETQYF; CDR3 DNA: TGTGCCAGCAGCTTAGGTCGACAGCAAGAGACCCAGTACTTC
V gene: TRBV3-1/TRBV3-2; clone size: NA; J gene: TRBJ1-6; D gene: NA; CDR3 protein: CASSQAGLGSPLHF; CDR3 DNA: TGTGCCAGCAGCCAAGCAGGGTTGGGTTCACCCCTCCACTTT
V gene: TRBV19; clone size: NA; J gene: TRBJ2-6; D gene: NA; CDR3 protein: CATSVRAGTGANVLTF; CDR3 DNA: TGTGCCACTTCAGTACGGGCAGGGACTGGGGCCAACGTCCTGACTTTC
V gene: TRBV6-2/TRBV6-3; clone size: NA; J gene: TRBJ2-5; D gene: TRBD1; CDR3 protein: CASSFYVTGQETQYF; CDR3 DNA: TGTGCCAGCAGTTTCTACGTGACAGGGCAAGAGACCCAGTACTTC
V gene: TRBV5-4; clone size: few; J gene: TRBJ2-5; D gene: NA; CDR3 protein: CASSSDGRAETQYF; CDR3 DNA: TGTGCCAGCAGCTCCGACGGGCGGGCAGAGACCCAGTACTTC
V gene: TRBV19; clone size: once; J gene: TRBJ1-2; D gene: TRBD1; CDR3 protein: CASGTGGYGYTF; CDR3 DNA: TGTGCCAGTGGGACAGGGGGCTATGGCTACACCTTC
V gene: TRBV18; clone size: NA; J gene: TRBJ1-3; D gene: TRBD1; CDR3 protein: CASSPPGTGRNTIYF; CDR3 DNA: TGTGCCAGCTCACCCCCCGGGACAGGAAGAAACACCATATATTTT
V gene: TRBV4-3; clone size: NA; J gene: TRBJ2-1; D gene: NA; CDR3 protein: CASSQAGVDEQFF; CDR3 DNA: TGCGCCAGCAGCCAGGCCGGGGTGGATGAGCAGTTCTTC
V gene: TRBV30; clone size: NA; J gene: TRBJ1-1; D gene: NA; CDR3 protein: CAWSVDMSSPPAFF; CDR3 DNA: TGTGCCTGGAGTGTTGACATGAGTTCTCCCCCAGCTTTCTTT
V gene: TRBV7-9; clone size: NA; J gene: TRBJ2-1; D gene: NA; CDR3 protein: CASSLAQRMEQFF; CDR3 DNA: TGTGCCAGCAGCTTAGCCCAGCGGATGGAGCAGTTCTTC
V gene: TRBV5-6; clone size: NA; J gene: TRBJ1-5; D gene: TRBD1; CDR3 protein: CASSWTGSNQPQHF; CDR3 DNA: TGTGCCAGCAGCTGGACAGGTTCCAATCAGCCCCAGCATTTT
V gene: TRBV14; clone size: once; J gene: TRBJ1-1; D gene: TRBD1; CDR3 protein: CASSPPGQGAGLLSSKWAFF; CDR3 DNA: TGTGCCAGCAGCCCCCCGGGACAGGGTGCCGGCCTTTTGTCCTCCAAGTGGGCTTTCTTT
V gene: TRBV11-3; clone size: few; J gene: TRBJ2-6; D gene: NA; CDR3 protein: CASSPGENVLTF; CDR3 DNA: TGTGCCAGCAGCCCAGGGGAGAACGTCCTGACTTTC
V gene: TRBV12-3/TRBV12-4; clone size: NA; J gene: TRBJ1-2; D gene: NA; CDR3 protein: CASSFRDGYTF; CDR3 DNA: TGTGCCAGCAGTTTTCGGGATGGCTACACCTTC
V gene: TRBV28; clone size: NA; J gene: TRBJ2-3; D gene: TRBD2; CDR3 protein: CASSGLAGSLFITDTQYF; CDR3 DNA: TGTGCCAGTTCGGGACTAGCAGGGAGCTTGTTCATCACAGATACGCAGTATTTT
V gene: TRBV10-3; clone size: NA; J gene: TRBJ2-7; D gene: TRBD2; CDR3 protein: CAISGTSGGDEQYF; CDR3 DNA: TGTGCCATCAGTGGGACTAGCGGGGGCGACGAGCAGTACTTC
V gene: TRBV15; clone size: few; J gene: TRBJ2-3; D gene: TRBD2; CDR3 protein: CATSRDTASGIDTDTQYF; CDR3 DNA: TGTGCCACCAGCAGAGATACGGCTAGCGGGATTGATACAGATACGCAGTATTTT
V gene: TRBV18; clone size: NA; J gene: TRBJ2-1; D gene: TRBD2; CDR3 protein: CASSPGLAGDAEQFF; CDR3 DNA: TGTGCCAGCTCACCGGGACTAGCGGGAGATGCTGAGCAGTTCTTC
V gene: TRBV5-1; clone size: NA; J gene: TRBJ1-5; D gene: TRBD1; CDR3 protein: CASSQGGTGTQPQHF; CDR3 DNA: TGCGCCAGCAGCCAGGGGGGGACAGGCACTCAGCCCCAGCATTTT
V gene: TRBV11-2; clone size: NA; J gene: TRBJ1-2; D gene: NA; CDR3 protein: CASSLEGDYGYTF; CDR3 DNA: TGTGCCAGCAGCTTAGAGGGCGACTATGGCTACACCTTC
V gene: TRBV19; clone size: NA; J gene: TRBJ1-1; D gene: TRBD1; CDR3 protein: CASSITGGVFTEAFF; CDR3 DNA: TGTGCCAGTAGTATCACAGGGGGCGTGTTCACTGAAGCTTTCTTT
V gene: TRBV3-1/TRBV3-2; clone size: NA; J gene: TRBJ1-4; D gene: NA; CDR3 protein: CASSQGQGTNEKLFF; CDR3 DNA: TGTGCCAGCAGCCAAGGGCAGGGAACTAATGAAAAACTGTTTTTT